This T cell receptor (beta chain) was identified during a study of blood T cell repertoires in COVID-19. In the study overall: There were acute and convalescent COVID-19 samples, and they came from the United States, Italy and Spain.

This CDR3 spans 15 amino acids. V was shortened by 4 bases and J by 0 bases, with 12 bases between the two germline ends. Germline CDR1 reads SGHVS; CDR2 reads FNYEAQ. Original processing methods: Estimated nucleated cell counts came from reference gene primer amplification. Assay: immunoSEQ multiplex PCR; the TCRdb copy retains only in-frame clones and omits some. That table is the source of V, J and clone size, and D and trimming were worked out from the DNA. The data show under 80,000 clones, approximately 90% seen once. The chain recombines TRBV7-6 with TRBJ2-5; D is undetermined. This receptor was taken from a human donor in a cohort sampled during active COVID-19. Input material: peripheral blood. CDR3 DNA: TGTGCCAGCAGCTCGAGTCGACACAACCAAGAGACCCAGTACTTC. Its translation is CASSSSRHNQETQYF.